These 16 T cell receptor beta chains were sequenced from one sample in a study of T cells in Graves' hyperthyroidism and ophthalmopathy. Template material for amplifying TCR beta CDR3 regions consisted of RNA transcripts. The HTBI set primed first-round TCR CDR3 RT-PCR. Each CDR3 protein gets one entry after TCRdb re-called the multiplex PCR reads with MiXCR. Of approximately 370,000 distinct CDR3 sequences detected, roughly 17% appear once; the ten largest clones hold more than 30%. What was sequenced was blood. All receptors come from a woman aged 25 to 39 with Graves' hyperthyroidism that later progressed to Graves' ophthalmopathy.

The sample holds many counts of this clonotype. As DNA, the CDR3 is TGTGCCTGGAGTGTAGACAGGAACACTGAAGCTTTCTTT. It translates to CAWSVDRNTEAFF. This chain uses TRBV30 with TRBJ1-1; weak D call: TRBD1 (5 bases). There are 13 residues in the CDR3. CDR1 is GTSNPN, CDR2 SVGIG, per germline (reference sequence). V was cut by 0 bases and J by 1 base, with 6 bases left in between. Filled out from reference TRBV30 and TRBJ1-1, the complete variable domain reads SQTIHQWPATLVQPVGSPLSLECTVEGTSNPNLYWYRQAAGRGLQLLFYSVGIGQISSEVPQNLSASRPQDRQFILSSKKLLLSDSGFYLCAWSVDRNTEAFFGQGTRLTVV.

The V gene is TRBV7-9, the J gene TRBJ2-7, with unresolved D. V lost 4 bases to trimming and J lost 5 bases, with 9 bases between them. The CDR3 runs to 12 residues. Germline loops: CDR1 SEHNR, CDR2 FQNEAQ (reference sequence). This CDR3 is CASSSTHDEQYF. Here the CDR3 DNA reads TGTGCCAGCAGCTCAACACACGACGAGCAGTACTTC.

This clonotype was detected ten times or more. V usage is TRBV20-1 and J usage is TRBJ2-5, with 7 bases lining up with TRBD2. V shed 5 bases, J shed 5 bases, and the junction held 14 bases outside the gene matches. Germline values: CDR1 DFQATT, CDR2 SNEGSKA (reference sequence). The CDR3 has 15 residues. The CDR3 here is CSARGAGEGRETQYF. DNA for the CDR3: TGCAGTGCTCGGGGCGCGGGGGAGGGCCGTGAGACCCAGTACTTC.

With respect to this clonotype: An end of the junction differs from the germline gene, which may be a read error. The chain combines TRBV11-2 with TRBJ2-1; D may be TRBD2 (5 bases). This CDR3 is 12 amino acids long. Per the germline V gene, CDR1 is SGHAT and CDR2 is FQNNGV. CDR3 in DNA: TGCGCCAGCAGCTCCGCCGGGGTTATGAGGCTCTTC. Translated, it gives CASSSAGVMRLF.

This clonotype was counted between two and nine times. The chain couples TRBV5-6 to TRBJ2-3; D tentatively fits TRBD1 or TRBD2 (5 bases each). Germline V CDR1 and CDR2: SGHDT, YYEEEE. Trimming took 2 bases from V and 0 from J, leaving 13 bases between them. The CDR3 is 16 amino acids. Here the CDR3 reads CASSFRGLASTDTQYF. The CDR3 nucleotides read TGTGCCAGCAGCTTCCGGGGCCTAGCCAGCACAGATACGCAGTATTTT.

This clonotype has at least ten counts. V is TRBV28 and J is TRBJ1-5; TRBD1 matches 8 bases. V was clipped by 10 bases and J by 4 bases; unmatched bases: 9. The CDR3 is made up of 14 amino acids. Per the germline V gene, CDR1 is MDHEN and CDR2 is SYDVKM. DNA of the CDR3: TGTGCCACCCTTCGACAGGGGACAAATCAGCCCCAGCATTTT. Translated, it gives CATLRQGTNQPQHF.

V and J are TRBV6-1 and TRBJ2-5; TRBD2 matches 11 bases. The CDR3 is 18 residues long. The V and J ends lost 5 bases and 4 bases, in that order; junction bases with no gene match: 15. CDR1 and CDR2 from the germline V gene are MNHNS and SASEGT. CDR3 in DNA: TGTGCCAGCAGTCGCCTGGGTAGCGGGAGGGAAGTTGGAGAGACCCAGTACTTC. It is translated as CASSRLGSGREVGETQYF.

This clonotype showed up many times. This chain connects TRBV6-1 to TRBJ1-1; D possibly corresponds to TRBD1 (6 bases). The CDR3 consists of 14 residues. V was clipped by 6 bases and J by 2 bases, with 13 bases between them. Looked up from germline, CDR1 is MNHNS and CDR2 is SASEGT. The CDR3 region is CASRPPGQNTEAFF. The CDR3 DNA sequence: TGTGCCAGCAGGCCGCCGGGACAAAACACTGAAGCTTTCTTT.

This clonotype was found a few times. J is TRBJ1-1 and V is TRBV7-9; the D is unclear. Germline V gives CDR1 SEHNR, CDR2 FQNEAQ (reference sequence). The CDR3 consists of 15 residues. V lost 0 bases and J lost 0, with 8 bases in between. The CDR3 region is CASSLASVVNTEAFF. CDR3 nucleotide sequence: TGTGCCAGCAGCTTAGCATCGGTTGTGAACACTGAAGCTTTCTTT.

This clonotype was seen at least ten times. The chain combines TRBV12-3 or TRBV12-4 with TRBJ2-1; 7 nucleotides align to TRBD2. The length of the CDR3 is 13 residues. J lost 7 bases, V lost 6 bases, and 6 bases had no gene match. As DNA, the CDR3 is TGTGCCAGCAGGGGGGGTAGCGGGAATGAGCAGTTCTTC. It is translated as CASRGGSGNEQFF.

This clonotype was observed at least ten times. The chain is built from TRBV6-2 or TRBV6-3 and TRBJ1-5; TRBD1 matches 7 bases. CDR3 length: 15 residues. Germline V gene data show CDR1 as MNHEY and CDR2 as SVGEGT. With 2 bases clipped from V and 3 bases from J, the junction kept 4 bases outside the gene matches. The CDR3 DNA reads TGTGCCAGCAGTTACCTACAGGGGTTCAATCAGCCCCAGCATTTT. Translating gives CASSYLQGFNQPQHF.

This chain uses TRBV28 with TRBJ1-3; 7 bases fit TRBD1. J gave up 2 bases and V 5 bases, and 9 bases lay outside the gene matches. From germline, CDR1 is MDHEN and CDR2 SYDVKM. The CDR3 consists of 16 residues. CDR3 residues: CASSSPGTETGNTIYF. The CDR3 region has the DNA TGTGCCAGCAGTAGCCCCGGGACAGAGACTGGAAACACCATATATTTT.

As for this clonotype: A much larger clone lies one base from this, so it may be a read error. This chain joins TRBV6-5 and TRBJ1-2, with TRBD1 matching 10 bases. V dropped 4 bases and J dropped 7; count of bases not matched to a gene: 21. This CDR3 has 19 residues. Germline loops: CDR1 MNHEY, CDR2 SVGAGI. The CDR3 nucleotides are TGTGCCAGCAGTTGCGAATCAGGGGGACAGGGGATCCCCCCCCTTGGCTACACCTTC. This sequence encodes CASSCESGGQGIPPLGYTF.

This clonotype was found many times. The chain joins TRBV9 to TRBJ2-7, with a possible D match to TRBD1 (7 bases). This CDR3 contains 15 residues. V lost 4 bases to trimming and J lost 5 bases, with 19 bases between them. The germline CDR1 and CDR2 sequences are SGDLS and YYNGEE. The CDR3 coding sequence is TGTGCCAGCAGCTTAGATCAGGGGGGCCGCGACGAGCAGTACTTC. Translation gives CASSLDQGGRDEQYF.

The chain combines TRBV7-8 with TRBJ2-7; 15 bases agree with TRBD2. Germline assignment: CDR1 SGHVS and CDR2 FQNEAQ. The trim removed 0 bases at V and 0 bases at J, leaving 3 bases unmatched. There are 18 residues in the CDR3. This CDR3 reads CASSLAGLAGGFSYEQYF. CDR3 DNA sequence: TGTGCCAGCAGCTTAGCGGGACTAGCGGGGGGTTTCTCCTACGAGCAGTACTTC. The entire variable domain, with the rest obtained from reference TRBV7-8 and TRBJ2-7, is as follows: GAGVSQSPRYKVAKRGQDVALRCDPISGHVSLFWYQQALGQGPEFLTYFQNEAQLDKSGLPSDRFFAERPEGSVSTLKIQRTQQEDSAVYLCASSLAGLAGGFSYEQYFGPGTRLTVT.

The sample holds many counts of this clonotype. At one end, the junction sequence differs from germline, possibly due to a read error. The chain combines TRBV7-7 with TRBJ2-7; D call uncertain. This CDR3 contains 13 residues. Germline-derived CDR1 and CDR2 are SSHAT and FNYEAQ (reference sequence). The CDR3 bases are TGTGCTAGCAGCCCGACTCCTGGGCACGAGCAGTACTTC. Translation: CASSPTPGHEQYF.